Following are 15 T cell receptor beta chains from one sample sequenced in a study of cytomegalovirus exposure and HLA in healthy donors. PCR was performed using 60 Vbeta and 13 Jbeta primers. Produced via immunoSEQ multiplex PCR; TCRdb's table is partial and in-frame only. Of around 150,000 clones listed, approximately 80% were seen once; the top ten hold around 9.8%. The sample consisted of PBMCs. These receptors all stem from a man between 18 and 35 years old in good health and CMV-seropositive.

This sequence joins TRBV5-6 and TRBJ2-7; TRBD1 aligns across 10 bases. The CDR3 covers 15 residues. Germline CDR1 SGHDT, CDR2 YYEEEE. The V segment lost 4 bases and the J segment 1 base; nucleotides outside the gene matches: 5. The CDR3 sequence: CASSLGQGVSYEQYF. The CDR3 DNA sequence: TGTGCCAGCAGCCTAGGACAGGGGGTTTCCTACGAGCAGTACTTC.

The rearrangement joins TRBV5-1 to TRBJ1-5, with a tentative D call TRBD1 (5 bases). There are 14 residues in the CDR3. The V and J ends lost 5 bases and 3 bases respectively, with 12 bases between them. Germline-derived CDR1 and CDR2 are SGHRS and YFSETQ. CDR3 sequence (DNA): TGCGCCAGCAGTCCAGACAGCTACAATCAGCCCCAGCATTTT. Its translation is CASSPDSYNQPQHF.

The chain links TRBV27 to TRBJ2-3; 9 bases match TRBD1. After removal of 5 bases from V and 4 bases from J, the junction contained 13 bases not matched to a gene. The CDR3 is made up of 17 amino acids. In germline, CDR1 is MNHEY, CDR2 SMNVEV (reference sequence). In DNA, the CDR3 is TGTGCCAGCAGTCCCAAAGGACAGGGGAGAATAGCAGATACGCAGTATTTT. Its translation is CASSPKGQGRIADTQYF.

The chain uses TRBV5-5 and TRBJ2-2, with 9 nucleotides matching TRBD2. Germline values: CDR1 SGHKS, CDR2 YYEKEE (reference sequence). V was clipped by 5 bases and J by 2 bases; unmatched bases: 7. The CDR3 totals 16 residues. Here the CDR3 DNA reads TGTGCCAGCAGTTGGTACGGGACTAGCAACACCGGGGAGCTGTTTTTT. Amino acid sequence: CASSWYGTSNTGELFF.

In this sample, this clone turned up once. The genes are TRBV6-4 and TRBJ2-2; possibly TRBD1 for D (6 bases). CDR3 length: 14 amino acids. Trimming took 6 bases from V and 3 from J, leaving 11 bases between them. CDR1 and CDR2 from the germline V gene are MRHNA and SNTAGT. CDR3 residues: CASSPRGYTGELFF. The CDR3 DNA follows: TGTGCCAGCAGCCCAAGGGGGTACACCGGGGAGCTGTTTTTT.

CDR3 loop: CASSPSGISYEQYF. DNA for the CDR3: TGTGCCAGCAGTCCTAGCGGGATCTCCTACGAGCAGTACTTC. The chain carries TRBV27 and TRBJ2-7, with 9 positions matching TRBD2. The CDR3 runs 14 residues. Germline CDR1 is MNHEY and CDR2 is SMNVEV (reference sequence). The J segment lost 0 bases and the V segment lost 5 bases, leaving 2 bases of the junction unmatched.

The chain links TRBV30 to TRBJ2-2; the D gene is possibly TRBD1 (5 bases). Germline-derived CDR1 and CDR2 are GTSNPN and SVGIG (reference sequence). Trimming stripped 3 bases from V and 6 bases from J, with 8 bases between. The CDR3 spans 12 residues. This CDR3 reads CAWSLGAGELFF. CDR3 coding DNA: TGTGCCTGGAGCCTAGGGGCCGGGGAGCTGTTTTTT.

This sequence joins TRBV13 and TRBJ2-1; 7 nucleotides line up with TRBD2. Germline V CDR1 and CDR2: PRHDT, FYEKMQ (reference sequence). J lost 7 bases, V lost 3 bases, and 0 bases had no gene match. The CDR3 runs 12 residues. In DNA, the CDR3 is TGTGCCAGCAGCTTGGGGGGGAATGAGCAGTTCTTC. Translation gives CASSLGGNEQFF.

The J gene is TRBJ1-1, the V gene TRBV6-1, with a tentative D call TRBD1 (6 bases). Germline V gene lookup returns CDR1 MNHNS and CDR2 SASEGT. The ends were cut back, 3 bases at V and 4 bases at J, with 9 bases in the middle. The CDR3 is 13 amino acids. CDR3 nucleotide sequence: TGTGCCAGCAGTGAGACCAGGGGCACTGAAGCTTTCTTT. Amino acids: CASSETRGTEAFF.

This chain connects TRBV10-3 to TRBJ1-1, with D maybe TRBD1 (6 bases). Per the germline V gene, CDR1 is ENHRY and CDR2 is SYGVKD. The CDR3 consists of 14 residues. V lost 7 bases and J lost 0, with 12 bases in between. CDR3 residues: CAIKTTGLNTEAFF. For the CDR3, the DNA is TGTGCCATCAAAACCACAGGGCTGAACACTGAAGCTTTCTTT.

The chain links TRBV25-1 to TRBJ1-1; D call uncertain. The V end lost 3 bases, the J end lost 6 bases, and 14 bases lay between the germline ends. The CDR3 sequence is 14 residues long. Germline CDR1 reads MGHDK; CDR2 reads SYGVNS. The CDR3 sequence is CASSDFPSTAEAFF. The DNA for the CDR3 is TGTGCCAGCAGTGATTTCCCGTCTACCGCTGAAGCTTTCTTT.

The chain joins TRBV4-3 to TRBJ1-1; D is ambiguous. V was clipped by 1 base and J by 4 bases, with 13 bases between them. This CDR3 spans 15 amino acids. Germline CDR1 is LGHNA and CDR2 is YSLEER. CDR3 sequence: CASSQGPGLSTEAFF. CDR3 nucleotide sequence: TGCGCCAGCAGCCAAGGGCCCGGACTTAGCACTGAAGCTTTCTTT.

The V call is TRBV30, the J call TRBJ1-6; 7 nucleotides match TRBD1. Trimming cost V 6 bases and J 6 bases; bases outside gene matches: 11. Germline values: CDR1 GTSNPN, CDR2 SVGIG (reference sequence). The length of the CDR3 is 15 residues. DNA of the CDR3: TGTGCCTGCACGACAGGGTCGTTCTCTAATTCACCCCTCCACTTT. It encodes CACTTGSFSNSPLHF. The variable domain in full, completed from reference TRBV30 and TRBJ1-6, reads SQTIHQWPATLVQPVGSPLSLECTVEGTSNPNLYWYRQAAGRGLQLLFYSVGIGQISSEVPQNLSASRPQDRQFILSSKKLLLSDSGFYLCACTTGSFSNSPLHFGNGTRLTVT.

The CDR3 bases are TGTGCCAGCAGCTTACATAGAGATACGCAGTATTTT. This codes for CASSLHRDTQYF. The V and J genes are TRBV7-9 and TRBJ2-3; D call uncertain. Germline values: CDR1 SEHNR, CDR2 FQNEAQ (reference sequence). Deletions cut 2 bases from V and 5 bases from J, with 5 bases between. There are 12 residues in the CDR3.

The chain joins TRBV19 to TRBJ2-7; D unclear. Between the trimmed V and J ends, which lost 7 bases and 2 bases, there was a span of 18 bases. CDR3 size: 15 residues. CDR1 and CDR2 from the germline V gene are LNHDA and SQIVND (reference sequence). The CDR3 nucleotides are TGTGCCAGTACCTACGGATCGGCGGCCCCCTACGAGCAGTACTTC. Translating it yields CASTYGSAAPYEQYF.